This T cell receptor beta chain is from a study of blood T cells in healthy people across ages. Using a J-beta primer mix together with a sample-barcoded 5' primer, a second PCR was run for about 7 to 12 cycles. In TCRdb, the 5' RACE reads were re-called with MiXCR into one record per CDR3 protein. The sample contains roughly 1,500,000 distinct CDR3 sequences, about 43% of which appear only once. The CDR3 spans 15 residues. The germline V gene encodes CDR1 LGHDT and CDR2 YNNKEL (reference sequence). V was shortened by 0 bases and J by 2 bases, with 8 bases between the two germline ends. The J gene is TRBJ2-1, the V gene TRBV3-1, with D unresolved. The sample taken for sequencing was blood. The origin of this receptor is a woman aged 18-35 years in good health. The CDR3 nucleotides read TGTGCCAGCAGCCAAGATTCGGAGCCCTACAATGAGCAGTTCTTC. It specifies CASSQDSEPYNEQFF.